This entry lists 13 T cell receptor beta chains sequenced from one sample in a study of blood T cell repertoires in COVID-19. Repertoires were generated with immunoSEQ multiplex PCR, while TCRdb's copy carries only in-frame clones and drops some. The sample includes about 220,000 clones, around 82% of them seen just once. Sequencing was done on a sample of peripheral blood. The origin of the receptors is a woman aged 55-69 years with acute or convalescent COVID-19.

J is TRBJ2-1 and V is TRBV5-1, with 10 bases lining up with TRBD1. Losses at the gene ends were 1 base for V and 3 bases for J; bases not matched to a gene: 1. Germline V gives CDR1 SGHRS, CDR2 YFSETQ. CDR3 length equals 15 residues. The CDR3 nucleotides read TGCGCCAGCAGCTTGTGGACAGGGGGCTACAATGAGCAGTTCTTC. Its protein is CASSLWTGGYNEQFF.

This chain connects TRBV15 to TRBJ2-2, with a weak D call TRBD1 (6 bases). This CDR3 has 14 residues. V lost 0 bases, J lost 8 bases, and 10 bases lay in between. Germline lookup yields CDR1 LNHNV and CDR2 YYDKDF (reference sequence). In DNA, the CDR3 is TGTGCCACCAGCAGAGATCTCGGGACAGGGGAGCTGTTTTTT. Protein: CATSRDLGTGELFF.

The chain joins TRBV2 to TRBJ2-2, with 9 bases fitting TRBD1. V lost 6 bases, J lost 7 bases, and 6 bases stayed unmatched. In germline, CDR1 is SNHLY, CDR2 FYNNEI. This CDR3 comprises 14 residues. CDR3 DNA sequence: TGTGCCAGCAGGGTGGGACAGGGAGGCGGGGAGCTGTTTTTT. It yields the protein CASRVGQGGGELFF. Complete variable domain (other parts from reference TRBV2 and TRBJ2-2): EPEVTQTPSHQVTQMGQEVILRCVPISNHLYFYWYRQILGQKVEFLVSFYNNEISEKSEIFDDQFSVERPDGSNFTLKIRSTKLEDSAMYFCASRVGQGGGELFFGEGSRLTVL.

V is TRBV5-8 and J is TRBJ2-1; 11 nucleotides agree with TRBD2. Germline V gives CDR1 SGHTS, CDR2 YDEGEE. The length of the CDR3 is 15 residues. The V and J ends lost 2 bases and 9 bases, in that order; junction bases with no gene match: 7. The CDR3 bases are TGTGCCAGCAGCTTCCAGGTAGCGGGGGGGAGTGAGCAGTTCTTC. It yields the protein CASSFQVAGGSEQFF.

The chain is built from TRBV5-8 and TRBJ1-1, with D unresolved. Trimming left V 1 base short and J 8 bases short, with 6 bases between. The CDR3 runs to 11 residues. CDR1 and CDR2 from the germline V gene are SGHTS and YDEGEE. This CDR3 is CASSLLLEAFF. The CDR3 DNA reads TGTGCCAGCAGCTTGCTTCTAGAAGCTTTCTTT.

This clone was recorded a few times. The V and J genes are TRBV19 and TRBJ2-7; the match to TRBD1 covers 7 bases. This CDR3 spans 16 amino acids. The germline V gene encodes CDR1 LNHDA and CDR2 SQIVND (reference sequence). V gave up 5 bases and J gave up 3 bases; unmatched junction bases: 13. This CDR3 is CASSSTSPGQIYEQYF. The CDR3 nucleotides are TGTGCCAGTAGTTCAACTTCACCGGGACAGATCTACGAGCAGTACTTC.

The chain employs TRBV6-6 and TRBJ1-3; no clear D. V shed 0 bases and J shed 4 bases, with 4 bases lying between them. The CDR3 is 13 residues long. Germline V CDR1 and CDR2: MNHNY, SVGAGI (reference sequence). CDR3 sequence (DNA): TGTGCCAGCAGTTACTCTGCGGGAAACACCATATATTTT. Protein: CASSYSAGNTIYF.

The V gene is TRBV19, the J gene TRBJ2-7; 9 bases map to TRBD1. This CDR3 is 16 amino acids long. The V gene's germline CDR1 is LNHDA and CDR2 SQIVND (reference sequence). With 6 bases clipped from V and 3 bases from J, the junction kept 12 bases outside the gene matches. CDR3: CASSTITGTGIYEQYF. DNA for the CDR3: TGTGCCAGTAGCACAATCACCGGGACAGGGATCTACGAGCAGTACTTC. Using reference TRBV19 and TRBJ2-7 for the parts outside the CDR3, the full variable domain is DGGITQSPKYLFRKEGQNVTLSCEQNLNHDAMYWYRQDPGQGLRLIYYSQIVNDFQKGDIAEGYSVSREKKESFPLTVTSAQKNPTAFYLCASSTITGTGIYEQYFGPGTRLTVT.

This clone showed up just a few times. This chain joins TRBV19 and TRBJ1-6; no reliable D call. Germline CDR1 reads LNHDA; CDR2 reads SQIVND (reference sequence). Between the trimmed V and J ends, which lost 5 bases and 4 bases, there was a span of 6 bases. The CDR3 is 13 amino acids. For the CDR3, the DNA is TGTGCCAGTAGTGAGGGTTATAATTCACCCCTCCACTTT. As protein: CASSEGYNSPLHF. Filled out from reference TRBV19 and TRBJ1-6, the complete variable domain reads DGGITQSPKYLFRKEGQNVTLSCEQNLNHDAMYWYRQDPGQGLRLIYYSQIVNDFQKGDIAEGYSVSREKKESFPLTVTSAQKNPTAFYLCASSEGYNSPLHFGNGTRLTVT.

CDR3 DNA: TGTGCCAGCAGTACGCAGGGGGTTGAAGCTTTCTTT. Amino acid sequence: CASSTQGVEAFF. The genes are TRBV6-2 or TRBV6-3 and TRBJ1-1, with TRBD1 identical over 7 bases. Germline CDR1 reads MNHEY; CDR2 reads SVGEGT. The trim removed 5 bases at V and 7 bases at J, leaving 4 bases unmatched. The CDR3 totals 12 residues.

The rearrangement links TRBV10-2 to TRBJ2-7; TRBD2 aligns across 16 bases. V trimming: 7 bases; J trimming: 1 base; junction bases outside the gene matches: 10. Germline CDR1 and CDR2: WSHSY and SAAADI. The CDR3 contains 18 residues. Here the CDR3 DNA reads TGCGCCAGCACCCCCCCGGGACTAGCGGGGGGGACGTCCTACGAGCAGTACTTC. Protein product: CASTPPGLAGGTSYEQYF.

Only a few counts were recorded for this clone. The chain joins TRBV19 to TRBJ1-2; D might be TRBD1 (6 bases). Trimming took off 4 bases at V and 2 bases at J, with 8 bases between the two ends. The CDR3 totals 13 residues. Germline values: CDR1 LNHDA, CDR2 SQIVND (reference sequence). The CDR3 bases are TGTGCCAGTAGTACTGGGGGCAACTATGGCTACACCTTC. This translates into CASSTGGNYGYTF.

The CDR3 DNA sequence: TGTGCCAGCAGTGGGGCCTTACAAGAGACCCAGTACTTC. It is translated as CASSGALQETQYF. The chain recombines TRBV2 with TRBJ2-5; D remains unclear. The ends were cut back, 4 bases at V and 2 bases at J, with 8 bases in the middle. CDR3 length: 13 residues. CDR1 is SNHLY, CDR2 FYNNEI, per germline.